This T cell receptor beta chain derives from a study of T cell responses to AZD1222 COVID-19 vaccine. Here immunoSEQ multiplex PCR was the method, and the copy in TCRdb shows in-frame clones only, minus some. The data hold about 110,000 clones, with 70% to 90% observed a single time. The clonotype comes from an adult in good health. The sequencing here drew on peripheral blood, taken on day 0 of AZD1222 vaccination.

CDR3 coding DNA: TGCGCCAGCAGCAGGCCAGGGTTGCCTGAAGCTTTCTTT. The encoded protein is CASSRPGLPEAFF. The chain links TRBV5-1 to TRBJ1-1; tentatively, D is TRBD1 (5 bases). CDR3 length: 13 amino acids. Germline lookup yields CDR1 SGHRS and CDR2 YFSETQ. V lost 4 bases, J lost 6 bases, and 13 bases lay in between.